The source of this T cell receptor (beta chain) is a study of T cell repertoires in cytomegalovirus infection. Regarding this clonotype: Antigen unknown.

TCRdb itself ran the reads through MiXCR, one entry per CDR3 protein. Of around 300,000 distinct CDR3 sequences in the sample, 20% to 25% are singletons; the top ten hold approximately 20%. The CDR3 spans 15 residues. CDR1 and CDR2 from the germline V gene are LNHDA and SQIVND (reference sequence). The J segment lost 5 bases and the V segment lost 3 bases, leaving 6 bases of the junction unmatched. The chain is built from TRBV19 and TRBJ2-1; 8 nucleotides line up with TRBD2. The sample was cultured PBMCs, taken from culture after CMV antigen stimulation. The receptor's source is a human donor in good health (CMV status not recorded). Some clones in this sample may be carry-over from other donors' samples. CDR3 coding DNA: TGTGCCAGTAGTATGTCTAGCGGGCCCGACAATGAGCAGTTCTTC. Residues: CASSMSSGPDNEQFF.